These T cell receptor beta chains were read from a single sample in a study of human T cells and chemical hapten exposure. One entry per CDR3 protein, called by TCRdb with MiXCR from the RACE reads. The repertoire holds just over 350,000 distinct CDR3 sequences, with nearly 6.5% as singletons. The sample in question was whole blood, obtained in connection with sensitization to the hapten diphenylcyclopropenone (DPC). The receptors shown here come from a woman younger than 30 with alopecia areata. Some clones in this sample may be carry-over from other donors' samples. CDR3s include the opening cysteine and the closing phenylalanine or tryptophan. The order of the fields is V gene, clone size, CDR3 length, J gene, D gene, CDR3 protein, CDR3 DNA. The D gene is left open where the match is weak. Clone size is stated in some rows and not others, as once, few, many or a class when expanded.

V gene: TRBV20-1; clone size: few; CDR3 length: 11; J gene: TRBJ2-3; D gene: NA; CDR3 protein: CSAPYTYTQYF; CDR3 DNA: TGCAGTGCCCCCTACACGTATACGCAGTATTTT
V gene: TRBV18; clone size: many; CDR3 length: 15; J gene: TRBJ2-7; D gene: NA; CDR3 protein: CASSPREGVEYEQYF; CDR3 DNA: TGTGCCAGCTCACCCAGAGAGGGGGTAGAGTACGAGCAGTACTTC
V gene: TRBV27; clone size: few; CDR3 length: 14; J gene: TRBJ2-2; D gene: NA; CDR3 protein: CASSFHQLTGELFF; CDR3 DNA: TGTGCCAGCAGTTTTCACCAGCTCACCGGGGAGCTGTTTTTT
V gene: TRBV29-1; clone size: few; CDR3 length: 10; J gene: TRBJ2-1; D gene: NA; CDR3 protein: CSGRTNEQFF; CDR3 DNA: TGCAGCGGCCGGACCAATGAGCAGTTCTTC
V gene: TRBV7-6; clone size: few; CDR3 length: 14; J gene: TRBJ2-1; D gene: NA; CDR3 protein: CASSLTFSYNEQFF; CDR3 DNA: TGTGCCAGCAGCTTGACTTTCTCCTACAATGAGCAGTTCTTC
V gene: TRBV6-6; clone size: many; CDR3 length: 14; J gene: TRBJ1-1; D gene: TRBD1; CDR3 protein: CASRIGTGNTEAFF; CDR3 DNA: TGTGCCAGCAGGATTGGGACAGGGAACACTGAAGCTTTCTTT
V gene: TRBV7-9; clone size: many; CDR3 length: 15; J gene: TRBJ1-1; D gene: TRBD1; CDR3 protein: CASSLWETGGSEAFF; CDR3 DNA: TGTGCCAGCAGCTTGTGGGAAACAGGGGGCTCAGAAGCTTTCTTT
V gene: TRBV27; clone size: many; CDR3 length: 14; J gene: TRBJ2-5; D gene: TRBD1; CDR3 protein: CASSPLTGGETQYF; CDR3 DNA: TGTGCCAGCAGTCCCTTGACAGGGGGAGAGACCCAGTACTTC
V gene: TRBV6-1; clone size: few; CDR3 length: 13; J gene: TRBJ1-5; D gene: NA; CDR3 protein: CASRAYSNQPQHF; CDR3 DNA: TGTGCCAGCAGGGCTTATAGCAATCAGCCCCAGCATTTT
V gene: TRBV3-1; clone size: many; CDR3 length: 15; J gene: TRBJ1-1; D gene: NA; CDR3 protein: CASSQDFGRGPEAFF; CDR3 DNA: TGTGCCAGCAGCCAAGATTTCGGCAGGGGTCCTGAAGCTTTCTTT
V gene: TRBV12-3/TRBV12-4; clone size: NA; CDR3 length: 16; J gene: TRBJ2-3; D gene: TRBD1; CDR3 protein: CASSGRGTGGTDTQYF; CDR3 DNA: TGTGCCAGCAGTGGGCGTGGGACAGGGGGCACAGATACGCAGTATTTT
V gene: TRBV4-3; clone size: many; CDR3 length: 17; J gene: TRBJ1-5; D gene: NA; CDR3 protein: CASSQEMVTVGNQPQHF; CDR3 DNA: TGCGCCAGCAGCCAAGAAATGGTTACAGTAGGCAATCAGCCCCAGCATTTT
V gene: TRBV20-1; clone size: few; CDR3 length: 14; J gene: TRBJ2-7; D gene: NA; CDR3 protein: CSASTSYPSYEQYF; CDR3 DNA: TGCAGTGCTAGTACCAGTTACCCTTCCTACGAGCAGTACTTC
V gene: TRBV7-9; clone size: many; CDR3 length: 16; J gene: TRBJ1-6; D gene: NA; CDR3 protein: CASSTTASAYNSPLHF; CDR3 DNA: TGTGCCAGCAGCACGACAGCCTCCGCTTATAATTCACCCCTCCACTTT
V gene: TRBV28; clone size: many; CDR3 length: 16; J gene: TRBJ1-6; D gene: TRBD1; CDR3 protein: CASSLPPRQGDSPLHF; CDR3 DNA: TGTGCCAGCAGCCTACCCCCGCGACAGGGCGATTCACCCCTCCACTTT
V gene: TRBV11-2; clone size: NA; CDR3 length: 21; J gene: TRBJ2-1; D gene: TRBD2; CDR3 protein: CASSSPLLGLAGLSSYNEQFF; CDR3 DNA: TGTGCCAGCAGCTCCCCCTTGTTAGGACTAGCGGGGCTCAGCTCCTACAATGAGCAGTTCTTC